This T cell receptor (beta chain) was recorded in a study of blood T cell repertoires in COVID-19. Using immunoSEQ multiplex PCR, the repertoire was profiled, and TCRdb retains in-frame clones only, with some absent. There are about 170,000 clones in the sample; roughly 85% occur only once, and roughly 19% lies in the top ten. The CDR3 runs 13 residues. Germline V gene lookup returns CDR1 LNHNV and CDR2 YYDKDF (reference sequence). V lost 3 bases, J lost 6 bases, and 9 bases lay in between. This clonotype was sampled from a woman in her 70s in a cohort exposed to, infected with or recovered from COVID-19 (not recorded which). The sample consisted of PBMCs or T cells enriched from blood (not recorded which). The chain carries TRBV15 and TRBJ2-1; a possible D gene is TRBD2 (7 bases). The CDR3 DNA follows: TGTGCCACCAGCAGTAGGGGGGGCAATGAGCAGTTCTTC. This sequence encodes CATSSRGGNEQFF.